What follows are 29 T cell receptor beta chains derived from one specimen sequenced in a study of T cell responses to AZD1222 COVID-19 vaccine. The table came from immunoSEQ multiplex PCR; TCRdb's copy has only in-frame clones and leaves some out. The sample lists approximately 77,000 clones, 90% to 95% occurring once. The starting material was peripheral blood, obtained on day 0 of MenACWY control vaccination. Receptors originate from an adult in good health.

This clone was seen only once. The chain links TRBV19 to TRBJ2-7; tentative D call: TRBD1 (6 bases). Germline V lookup: CDR1 LNHDA, CDR2 SQIVND (reference sequence). With 5 bases removed from V and 2 bases from J, the gap between germline ends came to 10 bases. This CDR3 is 13 amino acids long. Here the CDR3 DNA reads TGTGCCAGTAGTGCAACAGGGACCTACGAGCAGTACTTC. Protein sequence: CASSATGTYEQYF.

The rearrangement links TRBV30 to TRBJ1-3; a weak D match, TRBD1 (5 bases). CDR1 and CDR2 (germline): GTSNPN, SVGIG (reference sequence). Trimming cost V 1 base and J 3 bases, with 19 bases left between them. The length of the CDR3 is 17 residues. CDR3 sequence: CAWSAARTPESGNTIYF. DNA of the CDR3: TGTGCCTGGAGTGCTGCAAGGACACCAGAGAGTGGAAACACCATATATTTT.

The chain carries TRBV11-2 and TRBJ2-2, with TRBD2 matching 8 bases. The germline V gene encodes CDR1 SGHAT and CDR2 FQNNGV. Losses at the gene ends were 3 bases for V and 7 bases for J; bases not matched to a gene: 13. The CDR3 spans 17 residues. This CDR3 is CASSFITSGSFSGELFF. CDR3 DNA: TGTGCCAGCAGCTTCATCACCAGCGGGAGTTTTAGCGGGGAGCTGTTTTTT.

This chain connects TRBV5-5 to TRBJ2-3, with D unresolved. V shed 0 bases and J shed 6 bases, with 2 bases lying between them. Germline V gene data show CDR1 as SGHKS and CDR2 as YYEKEE (reference sequence). The CDR3 spans 11 residues. CDR3 in DNA: TGTGCCAGCAGCTTGGCCGATACGCAGTATTTT. Its translation is CASSLADTQYF.

This chain joins TRBV7-2 and TRBJ1-4; D perhaps matches TRBD1 (6 bases). The V end lost 2 bases, the J end lost 4 bases, and 8 bases lay between the germline ends. The CDR3 loop spans 14 amino acids. CDR1 and CDR2 (germline): SGHTA, FQGNSA. This chain's CDR3 is CASSLLDSNEKLFF. In DNA, the CDR3 is TGTGCCAGCAGCTTATTGGACAGTAATGAAAAACTGTTTTTT.

The chain couples TRBV6-5 to TRBJ2-3; 12 bases match TRBD2. In germline, CDR1 is MNHEY, CDR2 SVGAGI. The CDR3 has 15 amino acids. After removal of 4 bases from V and 5 bases from J, the junction contained 4 bases not matched to a gene. CDR3 residues: CASSSTSGGKDTQYF. The DNA for the CDR3 is TGTGCCAGCAGTTCGACTAGCGGGGGAAAAGATACGCAGTATTTT.

V is TRBV2 and J is TRBJ2-2; a weak D match, TRBD2 (6 bases). This CDR3 comprises 15 residues. V lost 8 bases and J lost 7, with 20 bases in between. Germline CDR1 SNHLY, CDR2 FYNNEI. CDR3 in DNA: TGTGCCAGCGTCCGACTAGACCCTCAGCACGGGGAGCTGTTTTTT. Its protein is CASVRLDPQHGELFF.

The rearrangement uses TRBV7-9 and TRBJ1-6; D is unresolved. This CDR3 has 12 residues. The ends were cut back, 8 bases at V and 9 bases at J, with 11 bases in the middle. Germline V gene lookup returns CDR1 SEHNR and CDR2 FQNEAQ (reference sequence). CDR3 DNA: TGTGCCAGCCACCGAGAGGGTTCACCCCTCCACTTT. Amino acids: CASHREGSPLHF. Full variable domain (missing parts from reference TRBV7-9 and TRBJ1-6): DTGVSQNPRHKITKRGQNVTFRCDPISEHNRLYWYRQTLGQGPEFLTYFQNEAQLEKSRLLSDRFSAERPKGSFSTLEIQRTEQGDSAMYLCASHREGSPLHFGNGTRLTVT.

The chain joins TRBV7-2 to TRBJ2-3; D not resolved. From germline, CDR1 is SGHTA and CDR2 FQGNSA. This CDR3 contains 14 residues. Trimming pared 9 bases from V and 4 bases from J, leaving 17 bases between. The CDR3 protein is CASHPGVWPDTQYF. The CDR3 bases are TGTGCCAGTCATCCGGGTGTCTGGCCAGATACGCAGTATTTT.

J is TRBJ1-2 and V is TRBV28; D is perhaps TRBD1 (6 bases). V shed 11 bases and J shed 3 bases, with 16 bases lying between them. This CDR3 is built from 13 residues. Germline values: CDR1 MDHEN, CDR2 SYDVKM. CDR3 coding DNA: TGTGCCGGCCAAGGCGGGGGCGACTATGGCTACACCTTC. Translation gives CAGQGGGDYGYTF.

The chain uses TRBV28 and TRBJ2-2; 7 positions agree with TRBD2. V lost 10 bases, J lost 3 bases, and 14 bases stayed unmatched. The CDR3 runs to 16 residues. The V gene's germline CDR1 is MDHEN and CDR2 SYDVKM. The DNA of the CDR3 is TGTGCCACCCAAGTAGAGGGACTACAATACACCGGGGAGCTGTTTTTT. Translating it yields CATQVEGLQYTGELFF.

This chain links TRBV19 with TRBJ2-7, with 10 bases aligning to TRBD2. The germline gives CDR1 LNHDA, CDR2 SQIVND (reference sequence). V lost 3 bases, J lost 5 bases, and 10 bases stayed unmatched. The CDR3 loop spans 16 amino acids. CDR3 sequence: CASSILGAGGPHEQYF. The CDR3 nucleotides read TGTGCCAGTAGTATCTTGGGAGCGGGAGGGCCCCACGAGCAGTACTTC.

In nucleotides, the CDR3 is TGTGCCAGCAGTTTCCGACAGGTTTTGAACACTGAAGCTTTCTTT. Encoded protein: CASSFRQVLNTEAFF. The chain joins TRBV28 to TRBJ1-1; perhaps TRBD1 as D (6 bases). The CDR3 is made up of 15 amino acids. V was clipped by 3 bases and J by 0 bases, with 11 bases between them. Germline assignment: CDR1 MDHEN and CDR2 SYDVKM. Full variable domain (remainder filled in from reference TRBV28 and TRBJ1-1): DVKVTQSSRYLVKRTGEKVFLECVQDMDHENMFWYRQDPGLGLRLIYFSYDVKMKEKGDIPEGYSVSREKKERFSLILESASTNQTSMYLCASSFRQVLNTEAFFGQGTRLTVV.

This rearrangement joins TRBV9 to TRBJ2-5, with a weak D call TRBD2 (5 bases). The CDR3 is made up of 15 amino acids. V lost 1 base to trimming and J lost 5 bases, with 15 bases between them. The V gene's germline CDR1 is SGDLS and CDR2 YYNGEE. Written as DNA, the CDR3 is TGTGCCAGCAGCGTACGTCCGTCCGGGGTCGAGACCCAGTACTTC. Its protein product is CASSVRPSGVETQYF.

The V gene is TRBV7-2, the J gene TRBJ2-1; 13 nucleotides align to TRBD2. V was clipped by 4 bases and J by 6 bases; unmatched bases: 6. The CDR3 runs 16 residues. Germline V lookup: CDR1 SGHTA, CDR2 FQGNSA. CDR3 nucleotide sequence: TGTGCCAGCAGCTCGGGACTAGCGGGGAGCGGCAATGAGCAGTTCTTC. Protein: CASSSGLAGSGNEQFF.

This chain uses TRBV23-1 with TRBJ2-2, with D possibly TRBD1 on 5 matching bases. TRBV23-1 is an ORF; its function is uncertain. V dropped 3 bases and J dropped 0 bases, with 8 bases sitting between them. The CDR3 loop spans 15 amino acids. CDR3 bases: TGCGCCAGCAGTCATTGGACACCGAACACCGGGGAGCTGTTTTTT. Amino acid sequence: CASSHWTPNTGELFF.

V and J are TRBV7-2 and TRBJ2-3; no reliable D call. The CDR3 is 16 amino acids. The germline V gene has CDR1 SGHTA and CDR2 FQGNSA. The V gene lost 3 bases and the J gene lost 4 bases, with 17 bases spanning the gap. CDR3 coding DNA: TGTGCCAGCAGCTTCGACCGCGTCCATCGGGCAGATACGCAGTATTTT. Translation gives CASSFDRVHRADTQYF.

This chain uses TRBV5-1 with TRBJ2-7; 9 bases line up with TRBD2. The CDR3 has 14 amino acids. Germline V lookup: CDR1 SGHRS, CDR2 YFSETQ. V was clipped by 4 bases and J by 4 bases; unmatched bases: 6. In DNA form, the CDR3 reads TGCGCCAGCAGCCCTAGCGGGGAGGCTTACGAGCAGTACTTC. Protein sequence: CASSPSGEAYEQYF.

V usage is TRBV7-9 and J usage is TRBJ1-6; D is unclear. The V gene's germline CDR1 is SEHNR and CDR2 FQNEAQ (reference sequence). The CDR3 is 13 amino acids. Trimming removed 2 bases from V and 8 bases from J, with 7 bases in between. CDR3 residues: CASSLSVDSPLHF. The CDR3 DNA reads as TGTGCCAGCAGCTTATCGGTAGATTCACCCCTCCACTTT.

Within the sample, this clone is medium-sized. V and J are TRBV7-8 and TRBJ1-6, with 11 bases lining up with TRBD1. This CDR3 is 15 amino acids long. The V and J ends lost 7 bases and 7 bases, in that order; junction bases with no gene match: 6. Germline V CDR1 and CDR2: SGHVS, FQNEAQ. CDR3: CASKDGTGGNSPLHF. DNA for the CDR3: TGTGCCAGCAAGGACGGGACAGGGGGGAATTCACCCCTCCACTTT.

J is TRBJ1-2 and V is TRBV7-9; 7 nucleotides align to TRBD1. The germline CDR1 and CDR2 sequences are SEHNR and FQNEAQ (reference sequence). The CDR3 has 15 amino acids. V shed 8 bases, J shed 2 bases, and the junction held 11 bases outside the gene matches. CDR3: CASHPSGTENYGYTF. In DNA, the CDR3 is TGTGCCAGCCATCCTAGTGGGACAGAAAACTATGGCTACACCTTC.

This chain links TRBV4-3 with TRBJ1-2; 8 nucleotides agree with TRBD1. V shed 1 base, J shed 8 bases, and the junction held 6 bases outside the gene matches. CDR3 length: 14 residues. Germline assignment: CDR1 LGHNA and CDR2 YSLEER. CDR3 region: CASSQGETGVGYTF. The CDR3 DNA reads TGCGCCAGCAGCCAAGGGGAGACAGGGGTCGGCTACACCTTC.

The rearrangement uses TRBV5-6 and TRBJ1-2, with D tentatively TRBD1 (6 bases). Trimming cost V 3 bases and J 8 bases, with 17 bases left between them. Germline values: CDR1 SGHDT, CDR2 YYEEEE. CDR3 length: 14 residues. DNA of the CDR3: TGTGCCAGCAGCTCCCGGGACATACTGGGCGGCTACACCTTC. It yields the protein CASSSRDILGGYTF.

The chain is built from TRBV12-5 and TRBJ1-1; tentatively, D is TRBD1 (5 bases). V shed 1 base and J shed 5 bases, with 17 bases lying between them. The CDR3 spans 16 residues. Germline V gives CDR1 LGHNT, CDR2 FRNRAP. CDR3 nucleotides: TGTGCTAGTGGTTTGGACCTTGGGGGGGGTAGTACTGAAGCTTTCTTT. Its protein product is CASGLDLGGGSTEAFF.

This chain connects TRBV7-2 to TRBJ2-2, with D hard to call. This CDR3 is built from 16 residues. Germline CDR1 SGHTA, CDR2 FQGNSA. The ends were cut back, 2 bases at V and 0 bases at J, with 10 bases in the middle. The CDR3: CASSLLPAPNTGELFF. For the CDR3, the DNA is TGTGCCAGCAGCTTACTCCCAGCTCCGAACACCGGGGAGCTGTTTTTT.

The genes are TRBV9 and TRBJ2-3; D is unclear. The germline V and J ends were trimmed by 3 bases and 4 bases, with 15 bases remaining between them. Germline V gives CDR1 SGDLS, CDR2 YYNGEE. This CDR3 has 15 residues. CDR3 nucleotides: TGTGCCAGCAGCGACCGGCCTTTCTGGGCAGATACGCAGTATTTT. Amino acid sequence: CASSDRPFWADTQYF.

The chain uses TRBV4-3 and TRBJ2-7, with D unresolved. Germline-derived CDR1 and CDR2 are LGHNA and YSLEER. Trimming removed 1 base at V and 2 bases at J, with 12 bases between. CDR3 length: 15 residues. The chain's CDR3 is CASSQVRDITYEQYF. The CDR3 nucleotides read TGCGCCAGCAGCCAAGTTCGCGACATTACCTACGAGCAGTACTTC.

This sequence joins TRBV19 and TRBJ1-5; D possibly corresponds to TRBD1 (6 bases). Trimming took 7 bases from V and 2 from J, leaving 24 bases between them. The CDR3 runs 18 residues. The germline gives CDR1 LNHDA, CDR2 SQIVND (reference sequence). Here the CDR3 DNA reads TGTGCCAGTAAGGGGGGGCGCAGGGCTGTCATAGGCAATCAGCCCCAGCATTTT. Its translation: CASKGGRRAVIGNQPQHF.

The CDR3 DNA reads as TGTGCCAGCAGTTGGACTAGCGGGAATACGCAGTATTTT. As protein: CASSWTSGNTQYF. The chain recombines TRBV6-2 or TRBV6-3 with TRBJ2-3; the match to TRBD2 covers 12 bases. This CDR3 region has 13 residues. V was pared by 4 bases and J by 7 bases, with 0 bases of the junction left unmatched. Germline values: CDR1 MNHEY, CDR2 SVGEGT.